This T cell receptor beta chain was sequenced in a study of cytomegalovirus exposure and HLA in healthy donors. Across the whole study: Inside one of the first data releases sat around 86 million unique TCRs taken from HLA-typed donors.

The PCR had 60 Vbeta and 13 Jbeta primers. Profiled with immunoSEQ multiplex PCR; TCRdb holds only in-frame clones, not every one. The clone table shows 65,000 to 90,000 clones, with the ten largest holding around 3.8%. This receptor was identified in a female donor in good health and CMV-seropositive. Source material: PBMCs.

The CDR3 loop is CAWLSAGALNYGYTF. CDR3 nucleotides: TGTGCCTGGCTTTCGGCAGGGGCATTAAACTATGGCTACACCTTC. This chain uses TRBV30 with TRBJ1-2; a possible D gene is TRBD1 (6 bases). There are 15 residues in the CDR3. Germline CDR1 and CDR2: GTSNPN and SVGIG (reference sequence). Deletions cut 5 bases from V and 2 bases from J, with 18 bases between.